This record concerns one T cell receptor beta chain sequence. Its cognate antigen is unknown. The CDR3 consists of 15 residues. The V gene lost 3 bases and the J gene lost 2 bases, with 12 bases spanning the gap. 5'RACE with constant-segment primers built TCRalpha and TCRbeta cDNA libraries with UMIs. One entry per CDR3 protein results from TCRdb running MiXCR on the 5' RACE reads. The sample lists more than 300,000 distinct CDR3 sequences, 13% to 15% seen once, with roughly 21% in the top ten. The sample comes from a study of T-cell memory formation after mild COVID-19. Study in general: TCR clustering was largely donor specific. Study conclusions and caveats: Contracting CD4+ clones were located mainly in CM and EM, and CD8+ clones in EMRA.

The specimen sequenced was PBMCs or a T cell subset sorted from them (not recorded which). The TCR was taken from a man aged 18 to 35 who had mild COVID-19 (a few samples of this study predate the infection). Cell type and time point are not known. The V gene is TRBV12-3 or TRBV12-4, the J gene TRBJ2-3; D ambiguous. In nucleotides, the CDR3 is TGTGCCAGCAGTTTGGTTGGGCCACACACAGATACGCAGTATTTT. Translating gives CASSLVGPHTDTQYF.